This T cell receptor beta chain derives from a study of T cells in Graves' hyperthyroidism and ophthalmopathy. Study outcomes and limitations: Most thyroid clonotypes that were expanded above 0.001 also turned up in blood.

Germline-derived CDR1 and CDR2 are DFQATT and SNEGSKA (reference sequence). V lost 3 bases, J lost 2 bases, and 14 bases lay in between. The CDR3 has 14 amino acids. RNA transcripts yielded amplified TCR beta CDR3 regions. RT-PCR in the first round (using the HTBI primer set) targeted the TCR CDR3. TCRdb re-analysed the multiplex PCR reads in MiXCR, keeping a single row per CDR3 protein. The data contain some 500,000 distinct CDR3 sequences, roughly a quarter of them singletons. As to this clonotype: Its antigen is undetermined.

The clonotype comes from a woman aged 25-40 years with Graves' ophthalmopathy. The sequencing sample was made of blood. This chain uses TRBV20-1 with TRBJ2-7, with a weak D call TRBD1 (5 bases). The DNA for the CDR3 is TGCAGTGCTAGTACACGAGACAGCGCCTACGAGCAGTACTTC. Its protein is CSASTRDSAYEQYF.